The present TCR beta chain was sequenced within a study of blood T cell repertoires in COVID-19 (TCRdb year 2020). Regarding the research as a whole: The collaborator samples originated in the United States, Italy and Spain and spanned the acute and convalescent phases of COVID-19. The prospective study material was composed of cDNA or gDNA derived from T cells, B-cell-depleted T cells, or PBMCs. Deeply sampled blood TCRbeta repertoires from subjects exposed to, actively infected with, or recovered from COVID-19 were included in the dataset. The repertoires were released in a freely available public database intended as a resource for research on the immune response to SARS-CoV-2. The samples were drawn from two sources: the first 160 participants of the ongoing ImmuneRACE study, and 1,200 or so subjects contributed by 6 global collaborators. Nearly every sample came with metadata listing a de-identified subject ID, COVID-19 status, age in years and sex. Where HLA class I and class II types were available, the types were taken from metadata supplied by the sample provider, not from assay-based typing. Study-wide conclusions, independent of this receptor: Clinical and demographic metadata were provided uncurated, with the amount varying by source and participant.

Collaborating institutions collected whole blood in K2EDTA tubes following their own protocols. For TCRbeta analysis, collaborator samples were shipped as frozen whole blood, as isolated PBMCs, or as DNA extracted from either sample type. The count of this clone is one. Its antigen specificity is not known. Base qualities are not provided; no much larger clone lies one nucleotide away. The junction carries 9 bases between V and J, which are trimmed by 6 bases and 6 bases respectively. The germline V gene sets CDR1 to KGHSH and CDR2 to LQKENI. The CDR3 has 12 amino acids, counting the end cysteine and phenylalanine. The kept DNA is CDR3 alone, 36 bases in frame from the first base. TCRbeta CDR3 regions were amplified from genomic DNA by means of the immunoSEQ Assay, a bias-controlled multiplex PCR. The authors processed their data as follows. The number of nucleated cells in each sample was estimated from the amplification of reference gene primers within the assay. To quantify the absolute abundance of each unique TCRbeta CDR3 rearrangement, sequence reads were collapsed and filtered. For each sample, productive Simpson clonality was calculated as the square root of Simpson's diversity index across productive rearrangements. The immuneACCESS repertoire file appears here via TCRdb, limited to in-frame rearrangements. These files lack a portion of the clones; in checked studies, under half of the deficit traces to unresolved V genes, and the cause of the others is not known. That table supplies the V and J calls and clone size; D and trimming were determined from the DNA. Across this sample there are 100,000 to 150,000 clones, with 71% seen only once. The ten largest clones represent around 0.9% of the sample.

The receptor was derived from a human donor with acute or convalescent COVID-19. The donor label of this sample is uncertain. The sequenced sample was peripheral blood. Recombination joined TRBV18 with TRBJ2-1; the D region possibly corresponds to TRBD1 (5 bases align). The base sequence is TGTGCCAGCTCTAGACAGCTCAATGAGCAGTTCTTC. This codes for CASSRQLNEQFF. Joined to the reference TRBV18 and TRBJ2-1 proteins, this CDR3 gives the full variable domain: NAGVMQNPRHLVRRRGQEARLRCSPMKGHSHVYWYRQLPEEGLKFMVYLQKENIIDESGMPKERFSAEFPKEGPSILRIQQVVRGDSAAYFCASSRQLNEQFFGPGTRLTVL.